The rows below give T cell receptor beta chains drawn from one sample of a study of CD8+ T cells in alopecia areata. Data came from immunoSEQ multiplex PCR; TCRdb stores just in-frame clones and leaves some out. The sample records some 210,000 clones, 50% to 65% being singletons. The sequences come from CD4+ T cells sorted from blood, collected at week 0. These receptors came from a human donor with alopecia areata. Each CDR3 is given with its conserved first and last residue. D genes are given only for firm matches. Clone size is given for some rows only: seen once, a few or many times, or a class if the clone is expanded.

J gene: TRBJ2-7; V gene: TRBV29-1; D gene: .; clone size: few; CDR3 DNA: TGCAGCGTCTCTTACAGCTACGAGCAGTACTTC; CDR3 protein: CSVSYSYEQYF
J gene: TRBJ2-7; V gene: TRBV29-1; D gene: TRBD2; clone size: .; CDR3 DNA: TGCAGCGTTGAGGGGCTAGCGGGTTGGGAGCAGTACTTC; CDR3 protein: CSVEGLAGWEQYF
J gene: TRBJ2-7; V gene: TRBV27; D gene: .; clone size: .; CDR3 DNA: TGTGCCAGCAGTTTATCGACGAGGGGGAGCCCAGGCGAGCAGTACTTC; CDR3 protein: CASSLSTRGSPGEQYF
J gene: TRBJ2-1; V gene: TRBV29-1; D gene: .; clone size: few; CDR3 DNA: TGCAGCGTTGAGGATTACAATGAGCAGTTCTTC; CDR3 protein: CSVEDYNEQFF
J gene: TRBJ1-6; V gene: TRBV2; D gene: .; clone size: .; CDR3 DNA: TGTGCCAGCATCAACCCCGGGTCATGGGATAATTCACCCCTCCACTTT; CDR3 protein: CASINPGSWDNSPLHF
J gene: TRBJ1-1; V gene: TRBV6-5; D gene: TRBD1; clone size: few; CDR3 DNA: TGTGCCAGCGGGAGACAGGGGGCGCTTAGAACTGAAGCTTTCTTT; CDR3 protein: CASGRQGALRTEAFF
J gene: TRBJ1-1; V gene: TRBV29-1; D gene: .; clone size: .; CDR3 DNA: TGCAGCGTAGACTTACCCGCGGGAGCTTTCTTT; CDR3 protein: CSVDLPAGAFF
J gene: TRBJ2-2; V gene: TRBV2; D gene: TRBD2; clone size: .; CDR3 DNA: TGTGCCAGCAGGCGACTAGCGGGGGGGATTAACACCGGGGAGCTGTTTTTT; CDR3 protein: CASRRLAGGINTGELFF
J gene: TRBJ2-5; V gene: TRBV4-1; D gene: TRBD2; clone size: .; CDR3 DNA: TGCGCCAGCAGCCACGGAAGGCCCCTAGCGGGAGGGGGGGAGACCCAGTACTTC; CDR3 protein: CASSHGRPLAGGGETQYF
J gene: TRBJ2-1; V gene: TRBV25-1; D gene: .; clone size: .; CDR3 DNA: TGTGCCAGCAGTGATTCTAGCCCCACCGGGAAGCAGTTCTTC; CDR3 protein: CASSDSSPTGKQFF
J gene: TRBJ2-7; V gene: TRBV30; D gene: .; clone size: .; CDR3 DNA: TGTGCCTGGGGTCGATACTACGAGCAGTACTTC; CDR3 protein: CAWGRYYEQYF
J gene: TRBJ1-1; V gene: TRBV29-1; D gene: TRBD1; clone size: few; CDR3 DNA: TGCAGCGCAGACAGGGGGACTGAAGCTTTCTTT; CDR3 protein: CSADRGTEAFF
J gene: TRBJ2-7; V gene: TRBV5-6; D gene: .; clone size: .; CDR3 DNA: TGTGCCAGCAGCGGGGGACACAGACTACGCGAGCAGTACTTC; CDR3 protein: CASSGGHRLREQYF
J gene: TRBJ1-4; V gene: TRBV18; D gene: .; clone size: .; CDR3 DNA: TGTGCCAGCTCACCACAAGGTTGGGGAGCTAATGAAAAACTGTTTTTT; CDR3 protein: CASSPQGWGANEKLFF
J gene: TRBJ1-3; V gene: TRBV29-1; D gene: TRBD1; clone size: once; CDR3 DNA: TGCAGCGTCAGATCCGGGACAGGGGGCGTTGGAAACACCATATATTTT; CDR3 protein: CSVRSGTGGVGNTIYF
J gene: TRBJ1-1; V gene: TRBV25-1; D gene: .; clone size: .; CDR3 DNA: TGTGCCAGCAGTGATTCCATGAACACTGAAGCTTTCTTT; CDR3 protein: CASSDSMNTEAFF
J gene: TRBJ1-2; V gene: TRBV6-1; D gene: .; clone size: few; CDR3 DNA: TGTGCCAGCAGGGGTTCTAGCTATGGCTACACCTTC; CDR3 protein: CASRGSSYGYTF
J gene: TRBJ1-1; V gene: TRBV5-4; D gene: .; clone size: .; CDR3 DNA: TGTGCCAGCAGCTTGGATGGCAGGGCGAACACTGAAGCTTTCTTT; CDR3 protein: CASSLDGRANTEAFF
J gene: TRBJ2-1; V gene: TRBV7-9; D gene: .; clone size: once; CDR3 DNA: TGTGCCAGCATCACACTAGCAGGGAATGAGCAGTTCTTC; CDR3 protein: CASITLAGNEQFF
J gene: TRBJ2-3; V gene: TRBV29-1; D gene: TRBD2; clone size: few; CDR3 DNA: TGCAGCGGCAGAGCTGGACTAGCGGCAGATACGCAGTATTTT; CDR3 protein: CSGRAGLAADTQYF
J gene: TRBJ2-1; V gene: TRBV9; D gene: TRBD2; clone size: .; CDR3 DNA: TGTGCCAGCAGCGTAGGGGGGAGCGGGAGCTCCTACAATGAGCAGTTCTTC; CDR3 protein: CASSVGGSGSSYNEQFF
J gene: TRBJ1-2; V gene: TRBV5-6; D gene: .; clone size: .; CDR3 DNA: TGTGCCAGCAGCTTGTTTCACAGGGACTATGGCTACACCTTC; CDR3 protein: CASSLFHRDYGYTF
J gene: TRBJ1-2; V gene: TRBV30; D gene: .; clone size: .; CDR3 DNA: TGTGCCTGGAGTTACAGGGTCTATGGCTACACCTTC; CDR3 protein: CAWSYRVYGYTF
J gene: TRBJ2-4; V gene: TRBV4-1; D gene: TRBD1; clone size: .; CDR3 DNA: TGCGCCAGCAGCCATTCACAGGGGAGTAAGGACAAAAACATTCAGTACTTC; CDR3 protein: CASSHSQGSKDKNIQYF
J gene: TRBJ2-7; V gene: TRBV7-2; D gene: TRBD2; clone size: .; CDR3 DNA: TGTGCCAGCAGCAAACTAGCGGGGGCCTACGAGCAGTACTTC; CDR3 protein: CASSKLAGAYEQYF
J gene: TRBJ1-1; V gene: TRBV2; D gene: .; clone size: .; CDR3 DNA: TGTGCCAGCAGCGAAAGCCGGTGGGCTTTCTTT; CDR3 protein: CASSESRWAFF
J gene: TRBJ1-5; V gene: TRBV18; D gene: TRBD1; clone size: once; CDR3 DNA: TGTGCCAGCTCTTCCACAGGGGGAAGCAATCAGCCCCAGCATTTT; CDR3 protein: CASSSTGGSNQPQHF
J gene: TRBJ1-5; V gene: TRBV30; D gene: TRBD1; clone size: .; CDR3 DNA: TGTGCCTGGAGTGGGACAGGGGGCTATCAGCCCCAGCATTTT; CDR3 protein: CAWSGTGGYQPQHF
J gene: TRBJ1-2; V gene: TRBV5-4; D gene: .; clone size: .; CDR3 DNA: TGTGCCAGCAGCCCGGACAGAGGATATGGCTACACCTTC; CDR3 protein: CASSPDRGYGYTF
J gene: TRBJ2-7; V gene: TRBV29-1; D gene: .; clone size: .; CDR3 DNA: TGCAGCGTGGGGGCCTACGAGCAGTACTTC; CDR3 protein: CSVGAYEQYF
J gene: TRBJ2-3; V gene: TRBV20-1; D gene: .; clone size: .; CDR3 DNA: TGCAGTGCTAGTTGGAAAGCGGCGCAGTATTTT; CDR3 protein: CSASWKAAQYF
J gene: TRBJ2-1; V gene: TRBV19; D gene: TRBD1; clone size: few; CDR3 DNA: TGTGCCAGTAGTCGGACAGGGAACAATGAGCAGTTCTTC; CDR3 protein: CASSRTGNNEQFF
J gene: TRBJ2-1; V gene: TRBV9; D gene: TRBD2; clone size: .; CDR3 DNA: TGTGCCAGCAGCGTAGGGCTAGCGGACTACAATGAGCAGTTCTTC; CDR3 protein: CASSVGLADYNEQFF
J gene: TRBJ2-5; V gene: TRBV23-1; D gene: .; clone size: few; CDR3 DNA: TGCGCCAGCAGTCAAGCGGGGCGTCGGGAGACCCAGTACTTC; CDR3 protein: CASSQAGRRETQYF
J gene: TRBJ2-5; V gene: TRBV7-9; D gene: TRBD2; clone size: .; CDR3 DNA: TGTGCCAGCAGCGTGGGACTAGCGGGAGTAGAGACCCAGTACTTC; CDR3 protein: CASSVGLAGVETQYF
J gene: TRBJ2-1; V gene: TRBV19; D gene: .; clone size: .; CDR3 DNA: TGTGCCAGTAGTATAGGTGGGCAGAGCTACAATGAGCAGTTCTTC; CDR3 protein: CASSIGGQSYNEQFF
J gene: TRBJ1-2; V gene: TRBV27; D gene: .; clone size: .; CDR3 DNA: TGTGCCAGCAGTTTAGCGGGACTTCCTGGCTACACCTTC; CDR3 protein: CASSLAGLPGYTF
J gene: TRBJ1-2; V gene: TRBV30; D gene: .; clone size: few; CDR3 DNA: TGTGCCTGGATTATCGGCTACTATGGCTACACCTTC; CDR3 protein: CAWIIGYYGYTF
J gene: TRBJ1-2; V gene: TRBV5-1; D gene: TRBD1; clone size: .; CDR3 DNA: TGCGCCAGCAGCTCGGGACAGGGCAACTATGGCTACACCTTC; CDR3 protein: CASSSGQGNYGYTF
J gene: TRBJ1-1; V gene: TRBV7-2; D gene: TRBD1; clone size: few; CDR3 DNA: TGTGCCAGTAGCCGGGACAGGCCGACTGAAGCTTTCTTT; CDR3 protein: CASSRDRPTEAFF
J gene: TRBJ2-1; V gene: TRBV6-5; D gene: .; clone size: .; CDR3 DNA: TGTGCCAGCAGACTTAGACAAGTCCCCCTCCATGAGCAGTTCTTC; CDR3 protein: CASRLRQVPLHEQFF
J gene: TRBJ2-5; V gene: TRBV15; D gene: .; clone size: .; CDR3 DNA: TGTGCCACCAGCAGGGGGGGAGTTCAAGAGACCCAGTACTTC; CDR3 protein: CATSRGGVQETQYF
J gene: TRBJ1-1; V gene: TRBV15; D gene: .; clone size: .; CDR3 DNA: TGTGCCACTGCAAAACAGGGTAACACTGAAGCTTTCTTT; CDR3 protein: CATAKQGNTEAFF